This T cell receptor (beta chain) was identified during a study of blood T cells in healthy people across ages. Study results and caveats: The lack of PBMC sorting stopped any conclusive naive versus antigen-experienced comparison. Naive CD4+ cells and diversity were both higher in long-lived donors than in aged donors. TCR beta diversity per million T cells fell roughly linearly with age.

On this clonotype: Its specificity is not known.

Combining a sample-barcoded 5' primer with a J-beta primer mix, a second PCR ran for about 6 to 11 cycles. Each of the cDNA molecules was tagged by a template-switch adaptor with 12 random nucleotides. TCRdb fed the 5' RACE reads into MiXCR, producing one record per CDR3 protein. The profile shows some 1.7 million distinct CDR3 sequences, 25% to 30% of them singletons. Germline-derived CDR1 and CDR2 are SGHRS and YFSETQ. This CDR3 is 14 amino acids long. The V gene is TRBV5-1, the J gene TRBJ2-5, with D possibly matching TRBD2 (6 bases). TRBJ2-7 explains the end of the DNA better; the J call may be wrong. Source material: blood. This receptor was taken from a woman in her thirties in good health. The CDR3 bases are TGCGCCAGCAGCCTATACCAGGAGGGGTACGAGCAGTACTTC. Protein sequence: CASSLYQEGYEQYF.